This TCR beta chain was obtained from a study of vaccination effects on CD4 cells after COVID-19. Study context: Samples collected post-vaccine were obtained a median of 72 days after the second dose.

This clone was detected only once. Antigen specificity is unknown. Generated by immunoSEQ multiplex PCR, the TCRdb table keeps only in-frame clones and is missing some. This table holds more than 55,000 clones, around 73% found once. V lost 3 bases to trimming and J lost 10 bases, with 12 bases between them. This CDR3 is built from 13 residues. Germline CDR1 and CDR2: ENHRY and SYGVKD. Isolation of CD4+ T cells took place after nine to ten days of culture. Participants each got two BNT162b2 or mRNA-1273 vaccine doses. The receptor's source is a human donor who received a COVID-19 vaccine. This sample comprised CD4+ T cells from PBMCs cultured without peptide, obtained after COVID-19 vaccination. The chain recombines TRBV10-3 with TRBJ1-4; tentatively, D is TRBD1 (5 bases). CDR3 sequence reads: CAISDLRVGKLFF. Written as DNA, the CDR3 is TGTGCCATCAGTGATCTCAGGGTTGGAAAACTGTTTTTT.